Listed here are 27 T cell receptor beta chains from one sample, sequenced in a study of cytomegalovirus exposure and HLA in healthy donors. The primer mix had 60 Vbeta and 13 Jbeta primers. Libraries were prepared by immunoSEQ multiplex PCR; TCRdb keeps only in-frame clonotypes and omits some of them. The sample has under 150,000 clones, approximately 80% seen once. Sequencing was performed on PBMCs. These receptors were obtained from a man aged 50-60 years in good health and CMV-seronegative.

The chain recombines TRBV5-6 with TRBJ2-3; D possibly corresponds to TRBD2 (5 bases). Germline V CDR1 and CDR2: SGHDT, YYEEEE. The CDR3 loop spans 12 amino acids. The V and J ends lost 5 bases and 2 bases respectively, with 6 bases between them. CDR3 in amino acids: CASRRDTDTQYF. DNA for the CDR3: TGTGCCAGCAGACGGGACACAGATACGCAGTATTTT. Drawing the rest from reference TRBV5-6 and TRBJ2-3, the complete variable domain is DAGVTQSPTHLIKTRGQQVTLRCSPKSGHDTVSWYQQALGQGPQFIFQYYEEEERQRGNFPDRFSGHQFPNYSSELNVNALLLGDSALYLCASRRDTDTQYFGPGTRLTVL.

The rearrangement uses TRBV7-2 and TRBJ1-5; no clear D. The CDR3 spans 13 residues. The germline V gene has CDR1 SGHTA and CDR2 FQGNSA. The V gene lost 5 bases and the J gene lost 7 bases, with 12 bases spanning the gap. CDR3 sequence reads: CASSQEWRQPQHF. CDR3 DNA: TGTGCCAGCAGCCAAGAGTGGCGGCAGCCCCAGCATTTT. Full variable domain (rest looked up from reference TRBV7-2 and TRBJ1-5): GAGVSQSPSNKVTEKGKDVELRCDPISGHTALYWYRQSLGQGLEFLIYFQGNSAPDKSGLPSDRFSAERTGGSVSTLTIQRTQQEDSAVYLCASSQEWRQPQHFGDGTRLSIL.

This sequence joins TRBV13 and TRBJ2-7, with 9 bases fitting TRBD2. Germline V CDR1 and CDR2: PRHDT, FYEKMQ (reference sequence). V lost 5 bases, J lost 3 bases, and 8 bases stayed unmatched. The CDR3 has 15 residues. The CDR3 reads CASSNGLALIYEQYF. In DNA, the CDR3 is TGTGCCAGCAGCAACGGACTAGCGCTAATCTACGAGCAGTACTTC.

The rearrangement links TRBV7-2 to TRBJ2-5; no reliable D call. V was clipped by 5 bases and J by 0 bases, with 4 bases between them. CDR1 SGHTA and CDR2 FQGNSA come from the germline V gene. The CDR3 contains 12 residues. This chain's CDR3 is CASSQYQETQYF. The CDR3 nucleotides are TGTGCCAGCAGCCAGTACCAAGAGACCCAGTACTTC.

This clone was counted once. V usage is TRBV11-2 and J usage is TRBJ2-1, with 16 bases fitting TRBD2. This CDR3 is built from 18 residues. Trimming took 7 bases from V and 4 from J; bases not matched to a gene: 10. Germline CDR1 is SGHAT and CDR2 is FQNNGV. For the CDR3, the DNA is TGTGCCAGCATCCTAGAGGGGACTAGCGGGAGGGGTTACAATGAGCAGTTCTTC. Encoded protein: CASILEGTSGRGYNEQFF. The full variable domain, in which reference TRBV11-2 and TRBJ2-1 provide the parts outside the CDR3, is EAGVAQSPRYKIIEKRQSVAFWCNPISGHATLYWYQQILGQGPKLLIQFQNNGVVDDSQLPKDRFSAERLKGVDSTLKIQPAKLEDSAVYLCASILEGTSGRGYNEQFFGPGTRLTVL.

J is TRBJ1-4 and V is TRBV7-2; the match to TRBD1 covers 8 bases. The germline V gene has CDR1 SGHTA and CDR2 FQGNSA. Germline trimming cut 5 bases from V and 0 bases from J; bases unmatched to any gene: 11. The CDR3 covers 18 residues. This CDR3 is CASSPDGTGETTNEKLFF. The DNA of the CDR3 is TGTGCCAGCAGCCCCGACGGGACAGGCGAAACAACTAATGAAAAACTGTTTTTT. Full variable domain (rest looked up from reference TRBV7-2 and TRBJ1-4): GAGVSQSPSNKVTEKGKDVELRCDPISGHTALYWYRQSLGQGLEFLIYFQGNSAPDKSGLPSDRFSAERTGGSVSTLTIQRTQQEDSAVYLCASSPDGTGETTNEKLFFGSGTQLSVL.

V gene TRBV28 combines with J gene TRBJ2-1; a weak D match, TRBD2 (6 bases). This CDR3 spans 13 amino acids. Trimming removed 10 bases from V and 5 bases from J, with 15 bases in between. In germline, CDR1 is MDHEN, CDR2 SYDVKM. This CDR3 is CATRRDSNNEQFF. CDR3 sequence (DNA): TGTGCCACGAGGAGGGACTCGAACAATGAGCAGTTCTTC.

The chain couples TRBV27 to TRBJ2-3, with 10 bases lining up with TRBD2. Trimming removed 8 bases from V and 5 bases from J; junction bases left unmatched: 10. This CDR3 spans 15 amino acids. The germline V gene encodes CDR1 MNHEY and CDR2 SMNVEV (reference sequence). The CDR3, as DNA: TGTGCCAGCGGGCGCGGTAGCGGGAGGATAGATACGCAGTATTTT. Translating gives CASGRGSGRIDTQYF.

In this sample, this clone turned up a few times. This chain links TRBV7-3 with TRBJ2-3; 9 nucleotides agree with TRBD1. The CDR3 is 19 residues long. Trimming cost V 2 bases and J 7 bases; bases outside gene matches: 19. Germline CDR1 is SGHTA and CDR2 is FQGTGA. For the CDR3, the DNA is TGTGCCAGCAGCTTATCTCCCCTACAGGGGGCAAAATTGAAGAATACGCAGTATTTT. It yields the protein CASSLSPLQGAKLKNTQYF.

The V call is TRBV7-9, the J call TRBJ2-7; 11 bases are a match to TRBD2. Germline assignment: CDR1 SEHNR and CDR2 FQNEAQ (reference sequence). V shed 1 base and J 2 bases; nucleotides not matched to a gene: 7. This CDR3 region has 17 residues. CDR3 protein: CASSLVGGSGGAYEQYF. The DNA for the CDR3 is TGTGCCAGCAGCTTAGTAGGGGGTAGCGGGGGGGCCTACGAGCAGTACTTC. Variable domain in full (rest from reference TRBV7-9 and TRBJ2-7): DTGVSQNPRHKITKRGQNVTFRCDPISEHNRLYWYRQTLGQGPEFLTYFQNEAQLEKSRLLSDRFSAERPKGSFSTLEIQRTEQGDSAMYLCASSLVGGSGGAYEQYFGPGTRLTVT.

Note on this clone: At the DNA level, this CDR3 is encoded by other sequences in the same sample as well. The V and J genes are TRBV25-1 and TRBJ2-3; 7 bases line up with TRBD2. V lost 0 bases, J lost 2 bases, and 5 bases stayed unmatched. The germline V gene has CDR1 MGHDK and CDR2 SYGVNS. This CDR3 has 16 residues. CDR3 nucleotide sequence: TGTGCCAGCAGTGAATATGTGGCGGGAGTCACAGATACGCAGTATTTT. This sequence encodes CASSEYVAGVTDTQYF. Combining the CDR3 with reference TRBV25-1 and TRBJ2-3 gives the whole variable domain EADIYQTPRYLVIGTGKKITLECSQTMGHDKMYWYQQDPGMELHLIHYSYGVNSTEKGDLSSESTVSRIRTEHFPLTLESARPSHTSQYLCASSEYVAGVTDTQYFGPGTRLTVL.

The chain is built from TRBV28 and TRBJ2-7, with D perhaps TRBD2 (6 bases). Germline values: CDR1 MDHEN, CDR2 SYDVKM. The CDR3 is made up of 13 amino acids. V lost 6 bases and J 3 bases, leaving 12 bases between the germline ends. Here the CDR3 reads CASRTRDFYEQYF. The CDR3 region has the DNA TGTGCCAGCAGGACGCGGGATTTCTACGAGCAGTACTTC.

The chain couples TRBV6-4 to TRBJ2-3; 12 bases align to TRBD2. The CDR3 covers 16 residues. With 4 bases clipped from V and 4 bases from J, the junction kept 6 bases outside the gene matches. Germline V gene sequence: CDR1 MRHNA, CDR2 SNTAGT. The CDR3: CASSVLAGGPADTQYF. The CDR3 DNA reads TGTGCCAGCAGTGTCCTAGCGGGAGGGCCGGCAGATACGCAGTATTTT.

The chain links TRBV4-1 to TRBJ2-3; 11 bases map to TRBD2. CDR3 size: 19 residues. Germline V gene data show CDR1 as MGHRA and CDR2 as YSYEKL. The V and J ends lost 4 bases and 0 bases, in that order; junction bases with no gene match: 12. CDR3 nucleotide sequence: TGCGCCAGCAGCCCAAGACCCACTAGCGGGGGCCTTAGCACAGATACGCAGTATTTT. It encodes CASSPRPTSGGLSTDTQYF.

The rearrangement uses TRBV11-2 and TRBJ2-1; 10 nucleotides align to TRBD1. The CDR3 sequence is 16 residues long. The V and J ends lost 5 bases and 4 bases, in that order; junction bases with no gene match: 8. CDR1 SGHAT and CDR2 FQNNGV come from the germline V gene. The CDR3 coding sequence is TGTGCCAGCAGCCTTCCTGGGACAGGGGCTTACAATGAGCAGTTCTTC. Protein: CASSLPGTGAYNEQFF.

A single count supports this clone. The CDR3 protein is CASSMQDYSNQPQHF. The CDR3 nucleotides are TGTGCCAGTAGTATGCAGGATTATAGCAATCAGCCCCAGCATTTT. The chain links TRBV19 to TRBJ1-5; no reliable D call. The V gene lost 3 bases and the J gene lost 0 bases, with 9 bases spanning the gap. The CDR3 covers 15 residues. Germline V gene sequence: CDR1 LNHDA, CDR2 SQIVND (reference sequence).

The genes are TRBV5-6 and TRBJ2-5, with 7 positions matching TRBD2. V was pared by 2 bases and J by 6 bases, with 7 bases of the junction left unmatched. CDR1 and CDR2 from the germline V gene are SGHDT and YYEEEE. This CDR3 region has 14 residues. CDR3 residues: CASSFPRESQTQYF. As DNA, the CDR3 is TGTGCCAGCAGCTTTCCGCGGGAGAGCCAGACCCAGTACTTC.

The CDR3 DNA is TGTGCCAGCCTTCTCGGGGGCGAGCAGTACTTC. This codes for CASLLGGEQYF. The chain has TRBV2 and TRBJ2-7; D might be TRBD2 (6 bases). The germline gives CDR1 SNHLY, CDR2 FYNNEI. The CDR3 is 11 amino acids. V was pared by 8 bases and J by 6 bases, with 11 bases between.

The chain has TRBV18 and TRBJ2-5; a weak D match, TRBD2 (5 bases). This CDR3 spans 14 amino acids. Germline V gene data show CDR1 as KGHSH and CDR2 as LQKENI. Trimming removed 8 bases from V and 0 bases from J, with 13 bases in between. This chain's CDR3 is CASLPGGYQETQYF. In nucleotides, the CDR3 is TGTGCCAGCCTGCCCGGCGGGTACCAAGAGACCCAGTACTTC.

J is TRBJ2-5 and V is TRBV2; D is uncertain. The length of the CDR3 is 11 residues. Looked up from germline, CDR1 is SNHLY and CDR2 is FYNNEI. Between the trimmed V and J ends, which lost 7 bases and 2 bases, there was a span of 5 bases. CDR3 DNA: TGTGCCAGCATTCTTCAAGAGACCCAGTACTTC. Its protein is CASILQETQYF. Looking up the rest from reference TRBV2 and TRBJ2-5 gives the full variable domain: EPEVTQTPSHQVTQMGQEVILRCVPISNHLYFYWYRQILGQKVEFLVSFYNNEISEKSEIFDDQFSVERPDGSNFTLKIRSTKLEDSAMYFCASILQETQYFGPGTRLLVL.

V and J are TRBV19 and TRBJ1-4, with 7 positions matching TRBD1. Germline V gives CDR1 LNHDA, CDR2 SQIVND (reference sequence). The trim removed 4 bases at V and 4 bases at J, leaving 3 bases unmatched. The CDR3 is 14 amino acids. The CDR3 DNA sequence: TGTGCCAGTAGTAAAGGACAGGATAATGAAAAACTGTTTTTT. Amino acids: CASSKGQDNEKLFF. The complete variable domain, with remaining parts taken from reference TRBV19 and TRBJ1-4, reads DGGITQSPKYLFRKEGQNVTLSCEQNLNHDAMYWYRQDPGQGLRLIYYSQIVNDFQKGDIAEGYSVSREKKESFPLTVTSAQKNPTAFYLCASSKGQDNEKLFFGSGTQLSVL.

The V call is TRBV6-1, the J call TRBJ1-1; D unclear. V was cut by 2 bases and J by 8 bases, with 15 bases left in between. The CDR3 consists of 14 residues. The germline V gene encodes CDR1 MNHNS and CDR2 SASEGT. Here the CDR3 reads CASSETGSSTEAFF. The CDR3 DNA reads TGTGCCAGCAGTGAAACGGGGAGTTCAACCGAAGCTTTCTTT.

The chain joins TRBV7-9 to TRBJ1-6; TRBD1 might be the D (6 bases). V gave up 3 bases and J gave up 7 bases, with 10 bases separating them. CDR1 and CDR2 (germline): SEHNR, FQNEAQ (reference sequence). This CDR3 is built from 14 residues. The CDR3 DNA reads TGTGCCAGCAGCTTGCCCGGACAGAATTCACCCCTCCACTTT. It specifies CASSLPGQNSPLHF.

The chain is built from TRBV7-8 and TRBJ2-7; 7 bases agree with TRBD2. Looked up from germline, CDR1 is SGHVS and CDR2 is FQNEAQ. The CDR3 is 15 residues long. V shed 3 bases and J 3 bases; nucleotides not matched to a gene: 8. The CDR3 nucleotides are TGTGCCAGCAGCTTCAGCGGTGGACTAGGCTACGAGCAGTACTTC. Translation gives CASSFSGGLGYEQYF.

V usage is TRBV15 and J usage is TRBJ1-2, with D tentatively TRBD1 (6 bases). This CDR3 has 14 amino acids. The germline CDR1 and CDR2 sequences are LNHNV and YYDKDF (reference sequence). V gave up 9 bases and J gave up 0 bases, with 14 bases separating them. CDR3 in DNA: TGTGCCACAGGGGGTGACACCTCTAACTATGGCTACACCTTC. It encodes CATGGDTSNYGYTF.

The count of this clone is one. V gene TRBV7-9 combines with J gene TRBJ2-7, with a tentative D call TRBD2 (7 bases). With 5 bases removed from V and 1 base from J, the gap between germline ends came to 15 bases. The CDR3 length is 15 residues. Per the germline V gene, CDR1 is SEHNR and CDR2 is FQNEAQ (reference sequence). CDR3 DNA: TGTGCCAGCAGCCCCCCCCGGGGGGCGTCCTACGAGCAGTACTTC. As protein: CASSPPRGASYEQYF.

Comment on this clone: A read error may account for a junction end that differs from germline. In the same sample, other DNA sequences code for this CDR3. The V gene is TRBV5-4, the J gene TRBJ2-7; 7 bases align to TRBD1. Germline V gives CDR1 SGHNT, CDR2 YYREEE (reference sequence). CDR3 length: 14 residues. Here the CDR3 DNA reads TGCGCCAGCAGCGTCGGGACAGCTGGGCACGAGCAGTACTTC. It codes for CASSVGTAGHEQYF.